This T cell receptor (beta chain) is from a study of T cell repertoires in cytomegalovirus infection (dated by TCRdb to between 2018 and 2021). As for the study more broadly: The peptide stimulations were aimed at well-studied HLA-B-restricted epitopes as well as recently identified HLA-C-restricted CMV epitopes, whose presentation resists viral immunomodulation. Donor HLA type was relevant to the analysis, as public TCR beta signatures indicated carriage of CMV infection together with the matching HLA type.

The treatment or condition tag for this specimen amounts to: in vitro stimulation with specific CMV peptide epitopes to enrich CMV-specific T cells. Results and caveats for the whole study, not just this receptor: Cumulative frequency of public TCR beta family members discriminated carriers of CMV infection plus the relevant HLA type in this cohort and an independent approximately 370-donor cohort. In the ex vivo response, HLA-C-restricted CMV-specific TCR beta clonotypes were dominant, and in two of eight donors the single most frequent clonotype came from this HLA-C-restricted group.

The run used an Illumina HiSeq 1500. TCRdb passed the public sequencing reads through fastp at Q25 and MiXCR, retaining productive beta sequences. When rows share a CDR3 protein, they turn into one entry using the most common DNA and genes. This sample gives roughly 920,000 distinct CDR3 sequences in total; more than 25% of them show up just once. In total, the top ten clones hold more than 13% of the sample. V and J are truncated by 3 bases and 0 bases respectively, leaving an intervening sequence of 18 bases. CDR1 MNHNS and CDR2 SASEGT are derived from the germline V gene. From the cysteine up to the phenylalanine, the CDR3 has a length of 19 residues. The CDR3 DNA has 57 bases and is translated from base 1. This clonotype was seen a handful of times. Its antigen remains unidentified. Base qualities are not recorded, but no much larger clone differs from it by a single base.

This receptor chain uses TRBV6-1 and TRBJ1-6; the D gene assignment is ambiguous. Source: cultured CD8+ T cells from PBMCs, taken from culture after CMV antigen stimulation. The receptor was isolated from a human donor in good health (CMV status not recorded). Some clones in this sample may be carry-over from other donors' samples. The nucleotides read TGTGCCAGCAGTGACGGTCTGGGCGGTCCGAGCTCCTATAATTCACCCCTCCACTTT. Translated, it gives CASSDGLGGPSSYNSPLHF.